The TCR beta chain described here comes from a study of blood T cell repertoires in COVID-19. Across the whole study: The United States, Italy and Spain supplied acute and convalescent COVID-19 samples.

Participant-given clinical history determined each cohort assignment. The CDR3 extends over 16 amino acids. After removal of 1 base from V and 2 bases from J, the junction contained 5 bases not matched to a gene. Germline values: CDR1 MGHRA, CDR2 YSYEKL. Original processing notes: Cell counts per sample came from amplifying reference gene primers. Libraries were prepared by immunoSEQ multiplex PCR; TCRdb keeps only in-frame clonotypes and omits some of them. V, J and clone size are those of that table, while D and trimming were read from the DNA. The repertoire holds 200,000 or so clones, with about nine tenths as singletons.

The gene calls are TRBV4-1 and TRBJ1-2, with TRBD1 matching 9 bases. The sequenced sample was PBMCs or T cells enriched from blood (not recorded which). The sequence was obtained from a woman aged 40 to 49 with acute COVID-19. In nucleotides, the CDR3 is TGCGCCAGCAGCCAAGCGGGGACAGGGTCCAACTATGGCTACACCTTC. Protein sequence: CASSQAGTGSNYGYTF.